Shown below are 29 T cell receptor beta chains from a single sample sequenced in a study of blood T cell repertoires in COVID-19. This table comes from immunoSEQ multiplex PCR, and its TCRdb copy is limited to in-frame clones, with some not included. Of about 180,000 clones in the sample, roughly nine tenths are singletons; the top ten hold less than 25%. The sequencing input was peripheral blood. The receptors stem from a man between 65 and 85 years old with active or convalescent COVID-19.

The CDR3 coding sequence is TGCGCCAGCAGCCAAGGTCCCGGACAGGGCGACTACGAGCAGTACTTC. It translates to CASSQGPGQGDYEQYF. The J gene is TRBJ2-7, the V gene TRBV4-1; 8 nucleotides line up with TRBD1. The germline V gene has CDR1 MGHRA and CDR2 YSYEKL. This CDR3 contains 16 residues. J gave up 3 bases and V 1 base, and 8 bases lay outside the gene matches.

The chain employs TRBV4-1 and TRBJ2-4, with 8 positions matching TRBD2. The germline V gene has CDR1 MGHRA and CDR2 YSYEKL. V gave up 3 bases and J gave up 0 bases; unmatched junction bases: 16. The CDR3 runs to 20 residues. The CDR3 here is CASSQPGGRFPELAKNIQYF. The CDR3 DNA reads TGCGCCAGCAGCCAGCCCGGCGGGAGGTTCCCGGAATTAGCCAAAAACATTCAGTACTTC.

The CDR3 region has the DNA TGTGCCAGCTCACCTCGACCCCGGACAGGGGGAAATACTGAAGCTTTCTTT. Protein sequence: CASSPRPRTGGNTEAFF. This chain links TRBV18 with TRBJ1-1, with 10 bases matching TRBD1. The CDR3 runs 17 residues. J lost 5 bases, V lost 3 bases, and 12 bases had no gene match. Germline V gene data show CDR1 as KGHSH and CDR2 as LQKENI.

The sample holds a few counts of this clone. The rearrangement joins TRBV19 to TRBJ1-1, with D hard to call. Germline V CDR1 and CDR2: LNHDA, SQIVND (reference sequence). V was pared by 9 bases and J by 3 bases, with 17 bases between. This CDR3 comprises 14 residues. The CDR3 DNA is TGTGCCAGCCTCCGGGGAGTCGGGGACACTGAAGCTTTCTTT. Residues: CASLRGVGDTEAFF.

This CDR3 is CASSLARGSFSYNEQFF. In DNA, the CDR3 is TGCGCCAGCAGCTTGGCCAGGGGGTCCTTCTCCTACAATGAGCAGTTCTTC. This chain uses TRBV5-1 with TRBJ2-1, with 7 nucleotides matching TRBD1. CDR1 and CDR2 (germline): SGHRS, YFSETQ. The CDR3 runs 17 residues. V lost 0 bases and J lost 0; bases outside the gene matches: 6.

This rearrangement joins TRBV14 to TRBJ1-5; weak D call: TRBD1 (6 bases). Germline assignment: CDR1 SGHDN and CDR2 FVKESK. V dropped 5 bases and J dropped 3 bases, with 8 bases sitting between them. The CDR3 loop spans 13 amino acids. The CDR3 loop reads CASSRDINQPQHF. The CDR3 DNA reads TGTGCCAGCAGCAGGGACATCAATCAGCCCCAGCATTTT.

This clone was seen only a few times. The V and J genes are TRBV6-2 or TRBV6-3 and TRBJ1-5, with 9 bases identical to TRBD1. The CDR3 has 17 residues. V lost 5 bases to trimming and J lost 6 bases; unmatched junction nucleotides: 14. The germline V gene encodes CDR1 MNHEY and CDR2 SVGEGT. The CDR3 DNA is TGTGCCAGCAGTATCTCCCACAGGGGGCAGGGTGGTCAGCCCCAGCATTTT. Amino acids: CASSISHRGQGGQPQHF.

This chain joins TRBV11-3 and TRBJ2-7; TRBD1 matches 9 bases. Germline CDR1 reads SGHNT; CDR2 reads YENEEA. V lost 5 bases and J lost 5; bases outside the gene matches: 13. The CDR3 is made up of 16 amino acids. In nucleotides, the CDR3 is TGTGCCAGCAGCCCTGGGTCCGGGACAGGGACCCACGAGCAGTACTTC. This translates into CASSPGSGTGTHEQYF.

In its sample, this clone was seen once. The chain recombines TRBV11-2 with TRBJ1-2; TRBD1 agrees at 11 bases. Looked up from germline, CDR1 is SGHAT and CDR2 is FQNNGV. This CDR3 is built from 17 residues. V trimming: 5 bases; J trimming: 6 bases; junction bases outside the gene matches: 14. The CDR3 nucleotides read TGTGCCAGCAGCCCCTTAGGTCCGGGACAGGGGGGGGATGGCTACACCTTC. This codes for CASSPLGPGQGGDGYTF.

The V call is TRBV28, the J call TRBJ1-4; D possibly corresponds to TRBD1 (5 bases). CDR1 and CDR2 from the germline V gene are MDHEN and SYDVKM. V lost 6 bases and J lost 4, with 12 bases in between. This CDR3 contains 14 residues. CDR3 sequence (DNA): TGTGCCAGCAGCCCGGGGGGGGGTAATGAAAAACTGTTTTTT. It yields the protein CASSPGGGNEKLFF.

The chain links TRBV19 to TRBJ2-5, with D possibly TRBD2 on 6 matching bases. This CDR3 contains 16 residues. V was clipped by 4 bases and J by 1 base, with 16 bases between them. The germline V gene has CDR1 LNHDA and CDR2 SQIVND (reference sequence). The CDR3 nucleotides are TGTGCCAGTAGTACCCTTTTCCAGGGAGGCCAAGAGACCCAGTACTTC. Translation gives CASSTLFQGGQETQYF.

This rearrangement joins TRBV7-9 to TRBJ2-5; the match to TRBD2 covers 9 bases. The CDR3 is 16 residues long. The V gene's germline CDR1 is SEHNR and CDR2 FQNEAQ (reference sequence). J gave up 5 bases and V 3 bases, and 10 bases lay outside the gene matches. The CDR3 bases are TGTGCCAGCAGCTTCCCACTAGCGGGCTGGGGGGAGACCCAGTACTTC. Its translation is CASSFPLAGWGETQYF.

V and J are TRBV24-1 and TRBJ2-5; tentative D call: TRBD1 (6 bases). V shed 4 bases and J shed 4 bases, with 18 bases lying between them. The CDR3 runs to 16 residues. Germline-derived CDR1 and CDR2 are KGHDR and SFDVKD. Here the CDR3 DNA reads TGTGCCACCAGTGAAACACTAGGGGACACACGAGAGACCCAGTACTTC. Translating gives CATSETLGDTRETQYF.

The rearrangement joins TRBV6-2 or TRBV6-3 to TRBJ2-1; 10 bases line up with TRBD1. This CDR3 has 15 amino acids. Losses at the gene ends were 5 bases for V and 8 bases for J; bases not matched to a gene: 9. CDR1 is MNHEY, CDR2 SVGEGT, per germline. This chain's CDR3 is CASSPTGQGRDEQFF. CDR3 bases: TGTGCCAGCAGTCCCACGGGACAGGGGCGCGATGAGCAGTTCTTC.

The chain combines TRBV7-8 with TRBJ1-3; TRBD1 agrees at 7 bases. J lost 3 bases, V lost 7 bases, and 6 bases had no gene match. Per the germline V gene, CDR1 is SGHVS and CDR2 is FQNEAQ. The CDR3 has 14 amino acids. The CDR3 nucleotides are TGTGCCAGCACCCCACAGGGGATTGGAAACACCATATATTTT. Its translation is CASTPQGIGNTIYF.

This chain uses TRBV20-1 with TRBJ1-5; 10 bases align to TRBD1. The trim removed 3 bases at V and 5 bases at J, leaving 13 bases unmatched. Germline V gives CDR1 DFQATT, CDR2 SNEGSKA (reference sequence). This CDR3 has 17 residues. The CDR3 DNA sequence: TGCAGTGCTAGTATTGGACAGGGGGATTACCGCGATCAGCCCCAGCATTTT. The encoded protein is CSASIGQGDYRDQPQHF.

The rearrangement uses TRBV9 and TRBJ1-6; D gene ambiguous. V was cut by 0 bases and J by 16 bases, with 14 bases left in between. The CDR3 is made up of 13 amino acids. From germline, CDR1 is SGDLS and CDR2 YYNGEE. The CDR3 nucleotides read TGTGCCAGCAGCGTAGATTCGGAGAGACGGCTCCACTTT. Translated: CASSVDSERRLHF. Variable domain in full (rest from reference TRBV9 and TRBJ1-6): DSGVTQTPKHLITATGQRVTLRCSPRSGDLSVYWYQQSLDQGLQFLIQYYNGEERAKGNILERFSAQQFPDLHSELNLSSLELGDSALYFCASSVDSERRLHFGNGTRLTVT.

The chain joins TRBV30 to TRBJ1-5; 7 bases agree with TRBD1. Germline CDR1 is GTSNPN and CDR2 is SVGIG (reference sequence). CDR3 length: 14 residues. Unmatched junction bases numbered 4, after V lost 5 bases and J lost 0 bases. This CDR3 reads CAWGTVGSNQPQHF. CDR3 bases: TGTGCCTGGGGGACAGTCGGTAGCAATCAGCCCCAGCATTTT.

V usage is TRBV4-3 and J usage is TRBJ1-1; D may be TRBD1 (5 bases). The CDR3 has 14 residues. Germline CDR1 LGHNA, CDR2 YSLEER. Between the trimmed V and J ends, which lost 1 base and 5 bases, there was a span of 11 bases. CDR3 bases: TGCGCCAGCAGCCAAGCCGGGGGGAGTACTGAAGCTTTCTTT. Amino acid sequence: CASSQAGGSTEAFF.

The V gene is TRBV12-5, the J gene TRBJ2-1; 9 nucleotides line up with TRBD2. CDR1 is LGHNT, CDR2 FRNRAP, per germline. CDR3 length: 16 amino acids. J gave up 2 bases and V 4 bases, and 6 bases lay outside the gene matches. The CDR3 bases are TGTGCTAGTGGTTCCCCGCGGGGGGGCCCCTACAATGAGCAGTTCTTC. This sequence encodes CASGSPRGGPYNEQFF.

This rearrangement joins TRBV5-1 to TRBJ1-1; D gene unclear. CDR3 length: 13 residues. Trimming removed 2 bases from V and 3 bases from J, with 8 bases in between. CDR1 is SGHRS and CDR2 is YFSETQ in the germline V gene. The CDR3 coding sequence is TGCGCCAGCAGCTTCACGGTGGACACTGAAGCTTTCTTT. It codes for CASSFTVDTEAFF.

This chain connects TRBV4-3 to TRBJ1-1, with 11 bases fitting TRBD1. CDR3 length equals 17 residues. Germline V gene sequence: CDR1 LGHNA, CDR2 YSLEER. V dropped 3 bases and J dropped 4; count of bases not matched to a gene: 10. CDR3 sequence reads: CASSHWDRGRESTEAFF. As DNA, the CDR3 is TGCGCCAGCAGCCACTGGGACAGGGGGAGGGAGAGCACTGAAGCTTTCTTT.

This clone was found a few times. The chain joins TRBV2 to TRBJ2-6; D uncertain. The V gene's germline CDR1 is SNHLY and CDR2 FYNNEI. This CDR3 has 16 amino acids. Trimming stripped 7 bases from V and 1 base from J, with 14 bases between. The CDR3 sequence is CASKNSLTSGANVLTF. The CDR3 region has the DNA TGTGCCAGCAAAAACAGCTTAACTTCTGGGGCCAACGTCCTGACTTTC.

The chain uses TRBV3-1 (or the pseudogene TRBV3-2) and TRBJ2-7, with D unresolved. The germline gives CDR1 LGHDT, CDR2 YNNKEL (reference sequence). Trimming left V 1 base short and J 4 bases short, with 8 bases between. The CDR3 length is 13 residues. The CDR3, as DNA: TGTGCCAGCAGCCAAGGAGAAGCTTACGAGCAGTACTTC. Protein product: CASSQGEAYEQYF.

The chain is built from TRBV24-1 and TRBJ1-2; 7 positions agree with TRBD1. Germline CDR1 and CDR2: KGHDR and SFDVKD. The CDR3 is 17 amino acids. V dropped 4 bases and J dropped 2; count of bases not matched to a gene: 12. The CDR3 loop reads CATSDHLTGSRNYGYTF. CDR3 in DNA: TGTGCCACCAGTGACCACTTGACAGGGAGTCGGAACTATGGCTACACCTTC.

The chain recombines TRBV7-9 with TRBJ1-1; 8 nucleotides line up with TRBD1. Germline-derived CDR1 and CDR2 are SEHNR and FQNEAQ (reference sequence). The CDR3 is 15 residues long. The junction had 5 bases not matched to a gene; V was cut back by 5 bases and J by 0 bases. The CDR3: CASSPRDRMNTEAFF. The CDR3 DNA follows: TGTGCCAGCAGCCCAAGGGACAGGATGAACACTGAAGCTTTCTTT.

This chain links TRBV7-3 with TRBJ2-1; D remains ambiguous. The CDR3 spans 13 residues. Germline-derived CDR1 and CDR2 are SGHTA and FQGTGA. The V gene lost 2 bases and the J gene lost 6 bases, with 8 bases spanning the gap. CDR3 residues: CASSLGHTNEQFF. In nucleotides, the CDR3 is TGTGCCAGCAGCTTAGGCCACACCAATGAGCAGTTCTTC.

The CDR3 loop reads CASSLGTDQNTIYF. CDR3 coding DNA: TGTGCCAGCAGTCTCGGGACAGACCAAAACACCATATATTTT. The rearrangement links TRBV28 to TRBJ1-3, with 7 bases identical to TRBD1. V gave up 5 bases and J gave up 6 bases; unmatched junction bases: 7. Germline CDR1 reads MDHEN; CDR2 reads SYDVKM. This CDR3 has 14 amino acids.

CDR3 nucleotide sequence: TGTGCCAGTAGTATGGGGGGGACTGGACCCTACGAGCAGTACTTC. It encodes CASSMGGTGPYEQYF. The chain has TRBV19 and TRBJ2-7; 7 positions match TRBD2. Trimming cost V 3 bases and J 2 bases; bases outside gene matches: 7. Germline V CDR1 and CDR2: LNHDA, SQIVND (reference sequence). The CDR3 sequence is 15 residues long.